What follows are 19 T cell receptor beta chains derived from one specimen sequenced in a study of cytomegalovirus exposure and HLA in healthy donors. The study ran its PCR with 60 Vbeta and 13 Jbeta primers. Sequenced by immunoSEQ multiplex PCR; TCRdb stores in-frame clones only, minus some. The table has 35,000 to 50,000 clones, roughly 51% seen once. The sequenced sample consisted of PBMCs. These receptor sequences come from a man between 60 and 75 years old in good health and CMV-seronegative.

The J gene is TRBJ1-1, the V gene TRBV15; D not certain. CDR3 length: 14 residues. Germline V gives CDR1 LNHNV, CDR2 YYDKDF (reference sequence). V was cut by 0 bases and J by 6 bases, with 11 bases left in between. The CDR3 DNA follows: TGTGCCACCAGCAGAGATCCCGGGAGGTCTGAAGCTTTCTTT. Translated, it gives CATSRDPGRSEAFF.

This clone was seen a handful of times. This chain connects TRBV5-1 to TRBJ1-5; the D gene is possibly TRBD1 (5 bases). The germline gives CDR1 SGHRS, CDR2 YFSETQ. The CDR3 is 13 residues long. V shed 0 bases and J shed 6 bases, with 7 bases lying between them. CDR3 sequence reads: CASSLGRAQPQHF. CDR3 nucleotide sequence: TGCGCCAGCAGCTTGGGCAGGGCTCAGCCCCAGCATTTT.

This clone appeared a few times. The CDR3 sequence is CASSPTWRARLSGANVLTF. The CDR3 bases are TGTGCCAGCAGCCCAACTTGGAGGGCCAGGCTCTCTGGGGCCAACGTCCTGACTTTC. The J gene is TRBJ2-6, the V gene TRBV7-2; tentatively, D is TRBD2 (6 bases). CDR3 length: 19 amino acids. Germline V gene data show CDR1 as SGHTA and CDR2 as FQGNSA. The V end lost 5 bases, the J end lost 0 bases, and 20 bases lay between the germline ends.

V and J are TRBV30 and TRBJ1-1; TRBD1 matches 7 bases. Trimming took 2 bases from V and 1 from J; bases not matched to a gene: 4. There are 14 residues in the CDR3. Germline CDR1 and CDR2: GTSNPN and SVGIG (reference sequence). CDR3 coding DNA: TGTGCCTGGAGTTTGGACAGGAGGAACACTGAAGCTTTCTTT. Its translation: CAWSLDRRNTEAFF.

The CDR3 here is CASSTTGGAEGYTF. The CDR3, as DNA: TGTGCCAGCAGCACGACAGGGGGCGCGGAAGGCTACACCTTC. J is TRBJ1-2 and V is TRBV7-3, with TRBD1 matching 10 bases. CDR1 is SGHTA and CDR2 is FQGTGA in the germline V gene. The V and J ends lost 5 bases and 8 bases, in that order; junction bases with no gene match: 8. The CDR3 sequence is 14 residues long.

This sequence joins TRBV10-3 and TRBJ2-1; tentative D call: TRBD1 (6 bases). The V gene's germline CDR1 is ENHRY and CDR2 SYGVKD. The CDR3 is 15 residues long. V was cut by 2 bases and J by 5 bases, with 13 bases left in between. The CDR3 protein is CAISEPAGDDNEQFF. CDR3 DNA sequence: TGTGCCATCAGTGAGCCGGCAGGGGACGACAATGAGCAGTTCTTC.

The rearrangement uses TRBV27 and TRBJ2-7; D gene uncertain. The CDR3 spans 13 residues. Germline CDR1 and CDR2: MNHEY and SMNVEV (reference sequence). V lost 7 bases and J lost 9, with 19 bases in between. The CDR3 protein is CASKVAGLDRQYF. The CDR3 bases are TGTGCCAGCAAGGTAGCTGGGTTGGATCGGCAGTACTTC.

This chain uses TRBV28 with TRBJ2-7; TRBD2 agrees at 11 bases. This CDR3 region has 15 residues. The germline V gene has CDR1 MDHEN and CDR2 SYDVKM. J was trimmed by 6 bases and V by 6 bases; bases with no gene match: 10. The CDR3 protein is CASRALAGGGSEQYF. CDR3 DNA: TGTGCCAGCAGGGCCCTAGCGGGGGGAGGAAGCGAGCAGTACTTC.

The V gene is TRBV7-8, the J gene TRBJ2-3; 10 bases match TRBD2. The CDR3 spans 18 residues. Trimming took 2 bases from V and 1 from J; bases not matched to a gene: 9. Germline V lookup: CDR1 SGHVS, CDR2 FQNEAQ. The chain's CDR3 is CASSLRWTSGPGTDTQYF. The CDR3 nucleotides read TGTGCCAGCAGCTTAAGGTGGACTAGCGGACCAGGCACAGATACGCAGTATTTT.

This clone was observed a handful of times. The chain joins TRBV5-1 to TRBJ1-2; 8 nucleotides line up with TRBD1. The V gene end was trimmed by 0 bases and the J gene end by 6 bases; junction bases not matched to a gene: 13. Per germline, CDR1 SGHRS and CDR2 YFSETQ. CDR3 length: 17 residues. CDR3 region: CASSLAVGQGGEDGYTF. Here the CDR3 DNA reads TGCGCCAGCAGCTTGGCTGTAGGACAGGGAGGGGAAGATGGCTACACCTTC.

This chain connects TRBV27 to TRBJ1-1; D is uncertain. V was pared by 9 bases and J by 5 bases, with 16 bases between. This CDR3 region has 13 residues. Germline V gene lookup returns CDR1 MNHEY and CDR2 SMNVEV (reference sequence). CDR3 nucleotides: TGTGCCAGTTGGTATTTGGGGAGAACTGAAGCTTTCTTT. Translation: CASWYLGRTEAFF.

In regard to this clone: Sequence at one end of the junction differs from germline and may be a read error. This chain joins TRBV13 and TRBJ2-1, with D perhaps matching TRBD1 (5 bases). This CDR3 spans 12 amino acids. In germline, CDR1 is PRHDT, CDR2 FYEKMQ (reference sequence). CDR3 DNA: TGTGCCGGCAGCTTGCAGGGCTATGAGCAGTTCTTC. Residues: CAGSLQGYEQFF.

In its sample, this clone was seen a few times. The CDR3 spells CAITPRQGDYGYTF. The DNA for the CDR3 is TGTGCCATCACCCCCCGACAGGGCGACTATGGCTACACCTTC. This chain links TRBV10-3 with TRBJ1-2; TRBD1 aligns across 7 bases. The CDR3 has 14 residues. Germline V lookup: CDR1 ENHRY, CDR2 SYGVKD. The trim removed 7 bases at V and 3 bases at J, leaving 8 bases unmatched.

This chain joins TRBV6-4 and TRBJ1-3; TRBD1 might be the D (5 bases). The germline V gene has CDR1 MRHNA and CDR2 SNTAGT. The V and J ends lost 3 bases and 4 bases respectively, with 10 bases between them. This CDR3 has 14 residues. Written as DNA, the CDR3 is TGTGCCAGCAGTGATCAGGGTCCGGGAAACACCATATATTTT. The encoded protein is CASSDQGPGNTIYF.

The J gene is TRBJ1-4, the V gene TRBV6-1, with D perhaps TRBD1 (6 bases). V lost 4 bases to trimming and J lost 0 bases, with 6 bases between them. Germline CDR1 reads MNHNS; CDR2 reads SASEGT. The CDR3 has 14 amino acids. CDR3 protein: CASSGTATNEKLFF. The CDR3 DNA is TGTGCCAGCAGTGGGACAGCAACTAATGAAAAACTGTTTTTT.

This sequence joins TRBV5-4 and TRBJ2-7; 10 bases line up with TRBD1. Germline loops: CDR1 SGHNT, CDR2 YYREEE (reference sequence). Germline trimming cut 4 bases from V and 2 bases from J; bases unmatched to any gene: 9. The CDR3 has 16 amino acids. The CDR3 protein is CASSHRQGAGAYEQYF. CDR3 sequence (DNA): TGTGCCAGCAGCCATAGACAGGGGGCGGGGGCCTACGAGCAGTACTTC.

The chain employs TRBV2 and TRBJ1-2; 8 bases match TRBD1. Per germline, CDR1 SNHLY and CDR2 FYNNEI. The CDR3 is 14 residues long. V shed 2 bases, J shed 4 bases, and the junction held 3 bases outside the gene matches. The CDR3 nucleotides are TGTGCCAGCAGTGAATGGGGACAGGCCTATGGCTACACCTTC. It encodes CASSEWGQAYGYTF.

A few counts support this clone. The chain uses TRBV28 and TRBJ2-7, with D perhaps TRBD1 (5 bases). V lost 2 bases to trimming and J lost 0 bases, with 14 bases between them. Germline V gene data show CDR1 as MDHEN and CDR2 as SYDVKM. The CDR3 has 16 amino acids. The CDR3 sequence: CASSLLPSQVSYEQYF. The CDR3 DNA reads TGTGCCAGCAGTTTACTCCCCTCACAGGTCTCCTACGAGCAGTACTTC.

V and J are TRBV10-3 and TRBJ1-5, with D unclear. V gave up 0 bases and J gave up 11 bases, with 14 bases separating them. Germline-derived CDR1 and CDR2 are ENHRY and SYGVKD. This CDR3 comprises 14 residues. The CDR3 nucleotides read TGTGCCATCAGTGAGTCGAGAGGGTCAGTGGCCCAGCATTTT. It is translated as CAISESRGSVAQHF.